This TCR beta chain was obtained from a study of shared clonotypes between healthy human individuals. The authors distributed each subset's genomic DNA evenly over several immunoSEQ plates. Method: immunoSEQ multiplex PCR; TCRdb's copy keeps in-frame clones and lacks some. This table has approximately 640,000 clones, roughly 91% appearing once. Germline CDR1 reads MNHEY; CDR2 reads SMNVEV (reference sequence). This CDR3 spans 17 amino acids. Trimming removed 0 bases from V and 0 bases from J, with 12 bases in between. This sequence was found in a man between 18 and 29 years old in good health. Some clones in this sample may be carry-over from other donors' samples. This rearrangement joins TRBV27 to TRBJ2-1, with D maybe TRBD2 (7 bases). The sequenced sample consisted of memory CD8+ T cells from PBMCs. As to subset: CD45RO+ cells pooled with CCR7-negative TemRA cells. CDR3: CASSLSGGASSYNEQFF. The CDR3 bases are TGTGCCAGCAGTTTATCGGGGGGGGCGAGCTCCTACAATGAGCAGTTCTTC.